The present T cell receptor (beta chain) was sequenced within a study of type 1 regulatory T cells (dated by TCRdb to the early 2020s). General notes on the study: The study characterized an in vitro protocol that generated a Tr1-enriched, alloantigen-specific CD4 T cell product named T-allo10. T-allo10 was being evaluated clinically in patients with hematological malignancies who were receiving allogeneic hematopoietic stem cell transplantation.

Sequenced using an Illumina MiSeq. TCRdb took the public reads, trimmed them with fastp at Q25, ran MiXCR for clone calling and kept in-frame beta chains. Rows matching on CDR3 protein sequence are summarized as one entry with the most common DNA and genes. Recorded for this sample are 60,000 to 70,000 distinct CDR3 sequences; roughly three fifths of them occurred a single time. Of the sample, around 7.6% is held by the ten largest clones. This clonotype has just a few counts. What antigen it recognizes has not been identified. No base-level quality is on record; no much larger clone is a single base apart. Donor-derived T-allo10 cells were described as specific for host alloantigens, anergic, and capable of alloantigen-specific suppression. The CDR3 runs 14 amino acids, cysteine and phenylalanine included. The entry retains the CDR3 DNA only, 42 bases that are in frame from base 1. V is reduced by 0 bases and J by 6 bases, leaving a spacing of 12 bases between them. The germline V gene (reference sequence) provides CDR1 LGHDT and CDR2 YNNKEL.

The sequenced sample was cultured T cells, either the whole culture or a sorted T cell fraction (not recorded which). The cell subset or site label, as the study defines it: Tr1-enriched cell product generated in vitro against host alloantigens. The sequence was collected from a human donor in good health. The chain is made from TRBV3-1 and TRBJ2-7; the D gene identity is not certain. The DNA sequence reads TGTGCCAGCAGCCAAGACTCCCTACTCACCGAGCAGTACTTC. Its translation reads: CASSQDSLLTEQYF.